This entry features one T cell receptor beta chain sequence. There are 15 residues in the CDR3. The germline V gene encodes CDR1 ENHRY and CDR2 SYGVKD. The V end was cut by 1 base, the J end by 3 bases, with 11 bases between. These data belong to a study of blood T cells in healthy people across ages. Then a second PCR, running roughly 7 to 11 cycles, was carried out with a sample-barcoded 5' primer and a J-beta primer mix. Every sample produced at least 2.5 million CDR3-containing paired-end reads. MiXCR, applied by TCRdb to the 5' RACE reads, yields one record per CDR3 protein. The sample includes about 640,000 distinct CDR3 sequences, approximately 50% of them seen just once.

The V and J genes are TRBV10-3 and TRBJ2-3, with D perhaps matching TRBD1 (5 bases). Sequences were obtained from blood. The source of this sequence is a man in his sixties in good health. The CDR3 bases are TGTGCCATCAGTGAGTGGGGCGACATGACAGATACGCAGTATTTT. Translating gives CAISEWGDMTDTQYF.